Below are 14 T cell receptor beta chains sequenced from a single sample in a study of beta chain features in type 1 diabetes. General observations from the study: When Type 1 diabetes patients were examined, their TCRB CDR3s proved moderately but significantly shorter in all four CD4+ subsets.

Expressed TCRB transcripts were sequenced because the entire RNA isolate underwent reverse transcription. The assay was immunoSEQ multiplex PCR, and TCRdb's table has in-frame clones only and misses some. The sample shows hundreds of thousands of clones, about an eighth of them seen only once. These receptors have no identified antigens. Sequenced input: naive CD4+ T cells from blood. These receptors were collected from a man aged 18-30 years with type 1 diabetes.

This clone showed up just a few times. The chain uses TRBV7-2 and TRBJ2-5, with 13 bases aligning to TRBD2. The germline gives CDR1 SGHTA, CDR2 FQGNSA. This CDR3 has 16 residues. V shed 5 bases and J 5 bases; nucleotides not matched to a gene: 8. The DNA for the CDR3 is TGTGCCAGCAGCGTAACTAGCGGGGGGGCCCGGGAGACCCAGTACTTC. Amino acid sequence: CASSVTSGGARETQYF. The full variable domain, its missing parts supplied by reference TRBV7-2 and TRBJ2-5, is GAGVSQSPSNKVTEKGKDVELRCDPISGHTALYWYRQSLGQGLEFLIYFQGNSAPDKSGLPSDRFSAERTGGSVSTLTIQRTQQEDSAVYLCASSVTSGGARETQYFGPGTRLLVL.

This clone showed up just a few times. The CDR3 loop is CSVRWDRDYEQYF. As DNA, the CDR3 is TGCAGCGTTCGGTGGGACAGAGATTACGAGCAGTACTTC. The V and J genes are TRBV29-1 and TRBJ2-7; 7 bases fit TRBD1. This CDR3 contains 13 residues. With 5 bases clipped from V and 4 bases from J, the junction kept 8 bases outside the gene matches. Per germline, CDR1 SQVTM and CDR2 ANQGSEA.

This clone is a singleton in its sample. The chain carries TRBV15 and TRBJ2-7; D possibly corresponds to TRBD1 (6 bases). Germline CDR1 and CDR2: LNHNV and YYDKDF (reference sequence). Between the trimmed V and J ends, which lost 7 bases and 2 bases, there was a span of 15 bases. This CDR3 spans 14 amino acids. CDR3 residues: CATTLDSGAYEQYF. The CDR3 DNA reads TGTGCCACCACCCTGGACAGTGGGGCCTACGAGCAGTACTTC.

V usage is TRBV4-1 and J usage is TRBJ2-4; D uncertain. Per germline, CDR1 MGHRA and CDR2 YSYEKL. The CDR3 spans 16 residues. The V end was cut by 0 bases, the J end by 0 bases, with 9 bases between. CDR3 in DNA: TGCGCCAGCAGCCAAGACCAGACTCTAGCCAAAAACATTCAGTACTTC. Its translation is CASSQDQTLAKNIQYF.

This chain connects TRBV6-5 to TRBJ1-1, with 7 bases lining up with TRBD1. V was pared by 2 bases and J by 7 bases, with 10 bases of the junction left unmatched. Germline V gives CDR1 MNHEY, CDR2 SVGAGI. The CDR3 is 15 amino acids. CDR3 in amino acids: CASSYRQGEGGEAFF. CDR3 nucleotides: TGTGCCAGCAGTTACAGGCAGGGGGAGGGTGGTGAAGCTTTCTTT.

V usage is TRBV11-2 and J usage is TRBJ2-5; D perhaps matches TRBD2 (6 bases). Germline CDR1 SGHAT, CDR2 FQNNGV. Trimming pared 5 bases from V and 2 bases from J, leaving 18 bases between. CDR3 length: 16 residues. CDR3 protein: CASSRNRLGTQETQYF. The CDR3 bases are TGTGCCAGCAGCCGGAATCGACTAGGCACACAAGAGACCCAGTACTTC.

This clone was counted once. This sequence joins TRBV18 and TRBJ2-7; D is unclear. CDR1 is KGHSH, CDR2 LQKENI, per germline. This CDR3 has 13 amino acids. V was clipped by 3 bases and J by 3 bases, with 9 bases between them. The CDR3 DNA is TGTGCCAGCTCACCCCGGGTTTTCTACGAGCAGTACTTC. It specifies CASSPRVFYEQYF. Looking up the rest from reference TRBV18 and TRBJ2-7 gives the full variable domain: NAGVMQNPRHLVRRRGQEARLRCSPMKGHSHVYWYRQLPEEGLKFMVYLQKENIIDESGMPKERFSAEFPKEGPSILRIQQVVRGDSAAYFCASSPRVFYEQYFGPGTRLTVT.

This clone was seen only a few times. The gene calls are TRBV28 and TRBJ1-1; D is unresolved. The CDR3 is 13 amino acids. Germline assignment: CDR1 MDHEN and CDR2 SYDVKM. V was clipped by 0 bases and J by 2 bases, with 4 bases between them. This CDR3 is CASSLWGNTEAFF. CDR3 sequence (DNA): TGTGCCAGCAGTTTATGGGGCAACACTGAAGCTTTCTTT.

The table lists this clone with a few counts. This chain joins TRBV7-9 and TRBJ2-4; 7 bases are a match to TRBD2. Germline CDR1 and CDR2: SEHNR and FQNEAQ (reference sequence). There are 15 residues in the CDR3. The ends lost 5 bases at V and 9 bases at J; junction bases unmatched: 13. CDR3 nucleotides: TGTGCCAGCAGCGGGGGAGGGACCCTAGGAGTCATTCAGTACTTC. It yields the protein CASSGGGTLGVIQYF.

The chain combines TRBV27 with TRBJ2-1; D may be TRBD2 (6 bases). The CDR3 totals 15 residues. V lost 5 bases and J lost 8, with 19 bases in between. In germline, CDR1 is MNHEY, CDR2 SMNVEV (reference sequence). CDR3 bases: TGTGCCAGCAGTCCCCGGGGAGGCGGGGTTTATGAGCAGTTCTTC. Its protein product is CASSPRGGGVYEQFF.

V and J are TRBV6-6 and TRBJ1-2, with D hard to call. The V gene's germline CDR1 is MNHNY and CDR2 SVGAGI (reference sequence). V lost 4 bases, J lost 3 bases, and 9 bases lay in between. This CDR3 has 13 amino acids. In DNA, the CDR3 is TGTGCCAGCAGTTCCGGGCCCTACTATGGCTACACCTTC. This gives the protein CASSSGPYYGYTF.

This clone showed up just a few times. The chain has TRBV2 and TRBJ1-4, with a possible D match to TRBD1 (5 bases). Germline CDR1 reads SNHLY; CDR2 reads FYNNEI. The CDR3 has 14 residues. Trimming stripped 3 bases from V and 4 bases from J, with 9 bases between. CDR3 residues: CASSDRESNEKLFF. In nucleotides, the CDR3 is TGTGCCAGCAGTGACAGGGAGAGTAATGAAAAACTGTTTTTT.

The J gene is TRBJ1-1, the V gene TRBV7-6; 7 nucleotides match TRBD1. The CDR3 length is 14 residues. Germline CDR1 reads SGHVS; CDR2 reads FNYEAQ. The ends lost 5 bases at V and 1 base at J; junction bases unmatched: 4. The CDR3 is CASSPGTENTEAFF. CDR3 coding DNA: TGTGCCAGCAGCCCAGGGACAGAGAACACTGAAGCTTTCTTT.

This clone was recorded a few times. The rearrangement joins TRBV28 to TRBJ2-1, with D perhaps TRBD1 or TRBD2 (5 bases each). The germline CDR1 and CDR2 sequences are MDHEN and SYDVKM. This CDR3 contains 15 residues. Trimming stripped 3 bases from V and 5 bases from J, with 14 bases between. Here the CDR3 reads CASSFRDEVNNEQFF. CDR3 coding DNA: TGTGCCAGCAGTTTCCGGGACGAAGTTAACAATGAGCAGTTCTTC.